This T cell receptor (beta chain) emerged from a study of blood T cells in healthy people across ages (dated by TCRdb to between 2015 and 2017). In terms of the full investigation: In model experiments, template switching captured roughly one uniquely barcoded TCR beta cDNA molecule for every two T cells. The study measured age-related changes in TCR beta repertoire diversity using deep sequencing normalized with unique cDNA molecular identifiers. Four age groups were formed from the donors: young (average approximately 17 years), middle-aged (around 41), aged (roughly 59) and long-lived (roughly 88). Donors of different ages were randomly distributed across sequencing lanes to avoid experimental bias. For two donors (one aged 18 to 29 and one aged 80 or older), the study analyzed two additional independent replicas of 1 million unique cDNA reads from the same blood draw. Overall results and qualifications from the work: Because the CMV infection status of the donors was unknown, age-related changes in expanded clonotypes may potentially have been confounded. Conclusive comparison of naive and antigen-experienced compartments was prevented by the profiling of bulk unsorted PBMCs. Compared with the aged group, the long-lived group had more naive CD4+ T cells, fewer expanded clones and increased TCR diversity, suggesting age selection. Estimates of total diversity based on one million sequenced T cells were considered lower bounds and underestimates. Observed TCR beta diversity per million T cells fell roughly linearly with age, and a significant reduction was already apparent by age roughly 40. The percentage of naive T cells measured by flow cytometry correlated strongly with observed TCR beta diversity.

This clonotype was counted at least ten times. Its cognate antigen has yet to be identified. Base qualities are not recorded, but no much larger clone differs from it by a single base. CDR1 and CDR2, looked up from the germline V gene, are SGHTA and FQGNSA. The CDR3 runs 14 amino acids, cysteine and phenylalanine included. The CDR3 DNA has 42 bases and is translated from base 1. The method behind the library was 5' RACE. The listed sequencing device is Illumina HiSeq 2500. A second roughly 7 to 11 cycle PCR used a sample-barcoded 5' primer and a J-beta primer mix. Each TCR beta cDNA molecule received a unique molecular identifier from a template-switch 5' adaptor carrying 12 random nucleotides. Each sample yielded at least 3 million CDR3-containing paired-end reads. First-strand cDNA synthesis was performed from all RNA using the Mint cDNA synthesis kit, with priming by a TRBC-specific oligonucleotide. All cDNA was treated with uracil-DNA glycosylase and then went through a first 18-cycle PCR with the universal primers M1SS and BC2_uni_R. In the source study's methods: Normalization of each sample was performed by random selection of 1 million high-quality reads, each carrying a distinct molecular identifier. Reads with shared molecular identifiers were discarded instead of being binned into consensus sequences. CDR3 identification, clonotype clustering and error correction used MiTCR with a Q25 quality threshold and the strictest error-elimination algorithm. A nonparametric unseen species model with Euler transformation was used to estimate lower-bound total TCR beta diversity. The public reads were reprocessed in TCRdb via fastp at Q25 and MiXCR, keeping in-frame beta chains. Identical CDR3 protein sequences are pooled into one entry, listed with their most common genes and DNA. TCRdb's processing, not the authors' own work, is the source of the V and J calls. This sample gives roughly 720,000 distinct CDR3 sequences in total; roughly 50% of them show up just once. The top ten clonotypes cover approximately 40% of the sample.

The approximately 40 donors, aged 6 to 90 years, were systemically healthy Caucasian individuals from Russia. Each donor gave ten milliliters of peripheral blood, collected into EDTA-treated Vacutainer tubes. Ficoll-Paque density-gradient centrifugation was used to isolate PBMCs, with at least 6.5 million per sample. Total RNA was extracted from PBMCs with Trizol reagent, with at least 5 micrograms obtained per sample. For every donor, an aliquot of PBMCs went through flow cytometry to measure the percentages of naive CD45RAhigh/CD27high T cells. The rearrangement joined TRBV7-2 to TRBJ2-7; 9 of the junction bases match TRBD1. The J call is uncertain, as TRBJ2-5 better fits the DNA end. Material for sequencing was blood. This sequence was found in a man aged 80 or over in good health. The CDR3 loop reads CASSPRQGGETQYF. The DNA is as follows: TGTGCCAGCAGCCCCCGACAGGGGGGGGAGACCCAGTACTTC.